The clone carrying this T cell receptor beta chain was found once. These data are taken from a study of blood T cell repertoires in COVID-19. About the study: Whether acute or convalescent, the COVID-19 samples came from the United States, Italy and Spain. PBMCs, B-cell-depleted T cells, or T cells provided the cDNA or gDNA that made up the material.

The CDR3 extends over 11 amino acids. The ends were cut back, 3 bases at V and 4 bases at J, with 4 bases in the middle. CDR1 is DFQATT and CDR2 is SNEGSKA in the germline V gene (reference sequence). Methods used by the authors: Reference gene primer amplification in the assay estimated nucleated cell counts. Some clones are missing from TCRdb's copy, which holds only in-frame ones; the method was immunoSEQ multiplex PCR. The DNA gave D and trimming, while V, J and clone size come from that table. The sample holds 70,000 to 95,000 clones, about 80% seen once. The TCR sequence derives from a woman aged 40 to 49 with active or convalescent COVID-19. The sequenced sample consisted of peripheral blood. The V gene is TRBV20-1, the J gene TRBJ1-3; no clear D. CDR3 residues: CSASPGNTIYF. Written as DNA, the CDR3 is TGCAGTGCTAGTCCGGGAAACACCATATATTTT.